The entry that follows covers one TCR beta chain sequence. Its specificity is unknown. Trimming left V 0 bases short and J 7 bases short, with 12 bases between. Germline CDR1 reads LNHDA; CDR2 reads SQIVND (reference sequence). This CDR3 comprises 15 residues. In the PCR, 60 Vbeta and 13 Jbeta primers were used. The protocol was immunoSEQ multiplex PCR, while the TCRdb copy is restricted to in-frame clones and leaves out a portion. The data hold 110,000 to 150,000 clones, with around 70% observed a single time. This record comes from a study of cytomegalovirus exposure and HLA in healthy donors. Study summary: From HLA-typed donors, an early data release held approximately 85 million unique TCRs. Whole-study results and caveats: Data from an earlier analysis indicated that most TCR beta V segments were productive either about 90% or about 30% of the time. When analyzed later, the rates of TCR association showed variation by HLA locus, with DRB1 the most and HLA-C the fewest.

The chain carries TRBV19 and TRBJ2-2, with a possible D match to TRBD2 (6 bases). The sample was PBMCs. The TCR sequence derives from a woman aged 60 to 75 in good health and CMV-seropositive. For the CDR3, the DNA is TGTGCCAGTAGTATAGACGGGGGACTCGGCGGGGAGCTGTTTTTT. Protein sequence: CASSIDGGLGGELFF.